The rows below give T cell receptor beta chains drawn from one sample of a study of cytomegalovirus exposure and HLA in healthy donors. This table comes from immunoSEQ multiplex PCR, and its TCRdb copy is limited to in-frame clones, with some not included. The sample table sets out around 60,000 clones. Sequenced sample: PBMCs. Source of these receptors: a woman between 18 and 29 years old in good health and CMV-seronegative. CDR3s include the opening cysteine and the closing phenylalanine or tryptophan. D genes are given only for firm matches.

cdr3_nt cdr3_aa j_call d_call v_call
TGTGCCAGCAGCTTCGGGGGACGGAGCAGAGATACGCAGTATTTT CASSFGGRSRDTQYF TRBJ2-3 . TRBV9
TGTGCCAGCAGTGAGAGACTAGCGGGAAAATACAATGAGCAGTTCTTC CASSERLAGKYNEQFF TRBJ2-1 TRBD2 TRBV2
TGTGCCTGGACACCCGACAGTGATCAGTTCTTC CAWTPDSDQFF TRBJ2-1 . TRBV30
TGCGCCAGCAGCCAGGGGTCCGGGAGGACTGAAGCTTTCTTT CASSQGSGRTEAFF TRBJ1-1 . TRBV4-1
TGTGCCAGCAGCTTGGTGGGAGATGGCTACACCTTC CASSLVGDGYTF TRBJ1-2 . TRBV5-4
TGTGCCAGCAGGGAGACAGGGGGCGGCGGGGAGCTGTTTTTT CASRETGGGGELFF TRBJ2-2 TRBD1 TRBV25-1
TGCGCCAGCAGCCGGCGGGACAGGGGGCTGTATGAGCAGTTCTTC CASSRRDRGLYEQFF TRBJ2-1 TRBD1 TRBV5-1
TGTGCCTGGAGTGACGCGAGGACTAGCGGGGTCACAGATACGCAGTATTTT CAWSDARTSGVTDTQYF TRBJ2-3 TRBD2 TRBV30
TGCGCCAGCAGCTTGGTTAGCGACGACAATGAGCAGTTCTTC CASSLVSDDNEQFF TRBJ2-1 . TRBV5-1
TGCGCCAGCAGCCCCACGACAGGGCCTGGGACTGAAGCTTTCTTT CASSPTTGPGTEAFF TRBJ1-1 TRBD1 TRBV4-1
TGTGCCAGCAGCGACCGGGACAGGGGGCGCCTAGGCTACACCTTC CASSDRDRGRLGYTF TRBJ1-2 TRBD1 TRBV5-6
TGCAGCGTTGGCAGGGGGACAGATACGCAGTATTTT CSVGRGTDTQYF TRBJ2-3 TRBD1 TRBV29-1
TGCGCAAGCGGGGGGGAGACCCAGTACTTC CASGGETQYF TRBJ2-5 TRBD2 TRBV5-1